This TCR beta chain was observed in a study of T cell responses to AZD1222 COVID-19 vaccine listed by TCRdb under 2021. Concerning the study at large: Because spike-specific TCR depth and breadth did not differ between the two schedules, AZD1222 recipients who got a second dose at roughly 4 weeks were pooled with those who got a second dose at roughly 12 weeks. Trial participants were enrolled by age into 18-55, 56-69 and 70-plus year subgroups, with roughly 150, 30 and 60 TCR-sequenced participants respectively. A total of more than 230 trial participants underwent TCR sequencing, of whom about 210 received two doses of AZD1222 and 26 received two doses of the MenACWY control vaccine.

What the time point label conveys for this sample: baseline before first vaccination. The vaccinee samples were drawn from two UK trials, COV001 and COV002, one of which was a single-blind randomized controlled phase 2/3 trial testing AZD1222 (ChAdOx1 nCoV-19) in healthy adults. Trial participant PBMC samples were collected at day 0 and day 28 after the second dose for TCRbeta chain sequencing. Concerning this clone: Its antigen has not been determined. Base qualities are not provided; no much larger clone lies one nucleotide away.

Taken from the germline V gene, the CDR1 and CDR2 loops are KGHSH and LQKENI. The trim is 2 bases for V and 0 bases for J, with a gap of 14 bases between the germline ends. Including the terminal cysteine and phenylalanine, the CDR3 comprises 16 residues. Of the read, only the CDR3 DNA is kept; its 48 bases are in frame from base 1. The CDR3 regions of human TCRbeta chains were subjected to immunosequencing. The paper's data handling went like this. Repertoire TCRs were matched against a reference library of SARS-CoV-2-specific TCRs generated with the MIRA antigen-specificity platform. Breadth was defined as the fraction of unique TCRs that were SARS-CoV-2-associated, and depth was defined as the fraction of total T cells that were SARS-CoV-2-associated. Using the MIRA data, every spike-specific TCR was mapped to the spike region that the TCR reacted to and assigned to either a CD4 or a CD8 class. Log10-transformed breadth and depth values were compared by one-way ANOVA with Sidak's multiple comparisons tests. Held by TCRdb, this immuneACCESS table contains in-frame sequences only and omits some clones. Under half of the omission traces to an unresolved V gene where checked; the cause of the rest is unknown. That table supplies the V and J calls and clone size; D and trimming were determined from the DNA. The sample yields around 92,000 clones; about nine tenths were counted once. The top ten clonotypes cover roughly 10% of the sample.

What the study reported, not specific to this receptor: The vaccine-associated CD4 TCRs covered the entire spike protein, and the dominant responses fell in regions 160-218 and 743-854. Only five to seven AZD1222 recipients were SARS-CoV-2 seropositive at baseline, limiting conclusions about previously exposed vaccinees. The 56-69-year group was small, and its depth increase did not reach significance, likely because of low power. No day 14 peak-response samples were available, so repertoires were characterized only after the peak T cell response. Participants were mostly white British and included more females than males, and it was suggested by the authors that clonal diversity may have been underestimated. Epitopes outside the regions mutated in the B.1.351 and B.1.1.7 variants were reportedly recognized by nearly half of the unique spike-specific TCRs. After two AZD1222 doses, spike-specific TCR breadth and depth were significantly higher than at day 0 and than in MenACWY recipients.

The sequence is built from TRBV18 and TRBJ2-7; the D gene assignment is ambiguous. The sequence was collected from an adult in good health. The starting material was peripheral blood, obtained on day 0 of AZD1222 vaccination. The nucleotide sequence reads TGTGCCAGCTCACCAATTAGGTCGGAGAGCTCCTACGAGCAGTACTTC. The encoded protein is CASSPIRSESSYEQYF.